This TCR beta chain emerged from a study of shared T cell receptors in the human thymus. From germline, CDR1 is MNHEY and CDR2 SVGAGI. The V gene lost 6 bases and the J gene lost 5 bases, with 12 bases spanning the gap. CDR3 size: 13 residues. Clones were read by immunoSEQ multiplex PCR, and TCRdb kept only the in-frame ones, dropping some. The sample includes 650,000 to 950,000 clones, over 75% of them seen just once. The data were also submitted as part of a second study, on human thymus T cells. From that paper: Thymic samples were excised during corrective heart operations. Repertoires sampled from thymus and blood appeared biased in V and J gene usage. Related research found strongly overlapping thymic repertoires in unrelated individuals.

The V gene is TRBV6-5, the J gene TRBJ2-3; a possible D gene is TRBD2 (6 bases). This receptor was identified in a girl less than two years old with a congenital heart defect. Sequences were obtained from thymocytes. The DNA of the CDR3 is TGTGCCAGCAGCCTCAACGGGGGAGATACGCAGTATTTT. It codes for CASSLNGGDTQYF.